The 27 T cell receptor beta chains below all came from one sample that was sequenced in a study of blood T cell repertoires in COVID-19. Generated by immunoSEQ multiplex PCR, the TCRdb table keeps only in-frame clones and is missing some. The table has 80,000 to 100,000 clones, approximately 90% seen once. Sequenced sample: peripheral blood. The receptor source for this set is a human donor with COVID-19, enrolled during active disease. The donor label of this sample is uncertain.

V is TRBV19 and J is TRBJ1-2, with TRBD1 matching 8 bases. Germline values: CDR1 LNHDA, CDR2 SQIVND (reference sequence). The length of the CDR3 is 14 residues. With V trimmed by 10 bases and J by 2 bases, 9 bases remained unmatched. Here the CDR3 DNA reads TGTGCCACTAATCGACAGGGGCGGAACTATGGCTACACCTTC. This encodes CATNRQGRNYGYTF.

This sequence joins TRBV24-1 and TRBJ2-1, with TRBD1 matching over 7 bases. With V trimmed by 12 bases and J by 6 bases, 7 bases remained unmatched. Germline lookup yields CDR1 KGHDR and CDR2 SFDVKD. The CDR3 consists of 12 residues. CDR3 protein: CASQGFSNEQFF. In DNA, the CDR3 is TGTGCCTCACAGGGGTTCTCCAATGAGCAGTTCTTC.

This sequence joins TRBV28 and TRBJ2-7; tentatively, D is TRBD1 (5 bases). The CDR3 length is 14 residues. V was shortened by 8 bases and J by 4 bases, with 18 bases between the two germline ends. Germline V lookup: CDR1 MDHEN, CDR2 SYDVKM. The CDR3: CASCEDKINYEQYF. In nucleotides, the CDR3 is TGTGCCAGCTGCGAGGACAAGATAAATTACGAGCAGTACTTC. Filled out from reference TRBV28 and TRBJ2-7, the complete variable domain reads DVKVTQSSRYLVKRTGEKVFLECVQDMDHENMFWYRQDPGLGLRLIYFSYDVKMKEKGDIPEGYSVSREKKERFSLILESASTNQTSMYLCASCEDKINYEQYFGPGTRLTVT.

This chain links TRBV11-2 with TRBJ2-7; D not resolved. Trimming cost V 3 bases and J 7 bases, with 4 bases left between them. This CDR3 is built from 10 residues. The V gene's germline CDR1 is SGHAT and CDR2 FQNNGV. In DNA, the CDR3 is TGTGCCAGCAGCTTGGAGGAGCAGTACTTC. This translates into CASSLEEQYF. Based on the CDR3 plus reference TRBV11-2 and TRBJ2-7, the full variable domain is EAGVAQSPRYKIIEKRQSVAFWCNPISGHATLYWYQQILGQGPKLLIQFQNNGVVDDSQLPKDRFSAERLKGVDSTLKIQPAKLEDSAVYLCASSLEEQYFGPGTRLTVT.

This chain links TRBV18 with TRBJ2-2; TRBD1 aligns across 8 bases. CDR1 and CDR2 from the germline V gene are KGHSH and LQKENI. V was clipped by 5 bases and J by 0 bases; unmatched bases: 2. This CDR3 is built from 15 residues. The CDR3 here is CASSRTGSNTGELFF. CDR3 in DNA: TGTGCCAGCTCAAGGACAGGGTCGAACACCGGGGAGCTGTTTTTT.

J is TRBJ1-1 and V is TRBV29-1; D is unclear. Germline lookup yields CDR1 SQVTM and CDR2 ANQGSEA. The CDR3 is 13 residues long. V dropped 1 base and J dropped 1 base, with 7 bases sitting between them. CDR3 protein: CSVEGPRNTEAFF. CDR3 in DNA: TGCAGCGTTGAAGGGCCTAGGAACACTGAAGCTTTCTTT.

The chain links TRBV18 to TRBJ1-1; unclear D gene. The CDR3 is made up of 16 amino acids. Germline V gene sequence: CDR1 KGHSH, CDR2 LQKENI. Trimming stripped 2 bases from V and 0 bases from J, with 13 bases between. The CDR3 region is CASSPEVASMNTEAFF. The CDR3 DNA is TGTGCCAGCTCACCAGAAGTAGCAAGTATGAACACTGAAGCTTTCTTT. The full variable domain, completed using reference TRBV18 and TRBJ1-1, is NAGVMQNPRHLVRRRGQEARLRCSPMKGHSHVYWYRQLPEEGLKFMVYLQKENIIDESGMPKERFSAEFPKEGPSILRIQQVVRGDSAAYFCASSPEVASMNTEAFFGQGTRLTVV.

The chain carries TRBV11-2 and TRBJ2-3, with 8 bases lining up with TRBD2. The germline V gene encodes CDR1 SGHAT and CDR2 FQNNGV. J was trimmed by 5 bases and V by 6 bases; bases with no gene match: 10. CDR3 size: 15 residues. The CDR3 loop reads CASSFRGTSKDTQYF. In DNA form, the CDR3 reads TGTGCCAGCAGTTTCCGCGGGACTAGTAAAGATACGCAGTATTTT.

The V and J genes are TRBV7-6 and TRBJ1-2; the D is unclear. Germline V gives CDR1 SGHVS, CDR2 FNYEAQ. Trimming removed 5 bases from V and 5 bases from J, with 6 bases in between. The CDR3 totals 11 residues. CDR3 protein: CASSREYGYTF. The DNA of the CDR3 is TGTGCCAGCAGCCGGGAGTATGGCTACACCTTC.

The chain uses TRBV5-5 and TRBJ2-5, with 8 bases identical to TRBD1. Losses at the gene ends were 4 bases for V and 3 bases for J; bases not matched to a gene: 2. CDR3 length: 13 residues. From germline, CDR1 is SGHKS and CDR2 YYEKEE (reference sequence). This CDR3 reads CASSPGQEETQYF. As DNA, the CDR3 is TGTGCCAGCAGCCCGGGACAGGAAGAGACCCAGTACTTC.

The rearrangement joins TRBV7-8 to TRBJ2-7; D may be TRBD1 (6 bases). The CDR3 sequence is 17 residues long. CDR1 is SGHVS, CDR2 FQNEAQ, per germline. V dropped 3 bases and J dropped 6 bases, with 24 bases sitting between them. CDR3 protein: CASSFVTRGDGVGEQYF. For the CDR3, the DNA is TGTGCCAGCAGCTTTGTAACCAGGGGTGATGGGGTGGGCGAGCAGTACTTC.

The chain couples TRBV7-8 to TRBJ2-3; D gene unclear. CDR3 length equals 14 residues. Between the trimmed V and J ends, which lost 5 bases and 5 bases, there was a span of 14 bases. Germline loops: CDR1 SGHVS, CDR2 FQNEAQ. CDR3 region: CASSPFTVGDTQYF. The CDR3 DNA reads TGTGCCAGCAGCCCCTTTACAGTTGGAGATACGCAGTATTTT.

J is TRBJ2-3 and V is TRBV15; TRBD2 might be the D (6 bases). The CDR3 covers 15 residues. V was shortened by 3 bases and J by 4 bases, with 14 bases between the two germline ends. CDR1 and CDR2 (germline): LNHNV, YYDKDF (reference sequence). CDR3 sequence (DNA): TGTGCCACCAGCAGGGACCCCGGGGGAGCAGATACGCAGTATTTT. Amino acids: CATSRDPGGADTQYF.

This rearrangement joins TRBV6-5 to TRBJ2-5, with TRBD2 identical over 7 bases. The CDR3 is 15 amino acids. The J segment lost 0 bases and the V segment lost 5 bases, leaving 6 bases of the junction unmatched. CDR1 and CDR2 from the germline V gene are MNHEY and SVGAGI. The CDR3 DNA reads as TGTGCCAGCAGTAAATCACGGGGGGACCAAGAGACCCAGTACTTC. Amino acids: CASSKSRGDQETQYF.

V and J are TRBV29-1 and TRBJ1-1; D perhaps matches TRBD1 (5 bases). V lost 7 bases to trimming and J lost 0 bases, with 15 bases between them. There are 14 residues in the CDR3. Per the germline V gene, CDR1 is SQVTM and CDR2 is ANQGSEA. The CDR3 reads CSARGVNMNTEAFF. In DNA form, the CDR3 reads TGCAGCGCCCGGGGGGTAAACATGAACACTGAAGCTTTCTTT.

V usage is TRBV3-1 (or the pseudogene TRBV3-2) and J usage is TRBJ2-1, with a tentative D call TRBD1 (6 bases). The germline gives CDR1 LGHDT, CDR2 YNNKEL (reference sequence). The CDR3 is made up of 19 amino acids. Deletions cut 1 base from V and 4 bases from J, with 23 bases between. The CDR3 sequence: CASSQVGLGLTGIYNEQFF. In nucleotides, the CDR3 is TGTGCCAGCAGCCAAGTGGGTCTTGGTTTGACAGGCATATACAATGAGCAGTTCTTC.

The chain couples TRBV23-1 to TRBJ2-2; maybe TRBD2 (5 bases). TRBV23-1 is an open reading frame, and its role is uncertain. V was shortened by 0 bases and J by 1 base, with 12 bases between the two germline ends. CDR3 length equals 17 residues. CDR3 protein: CASSQSLWTVNTGELFF. CDR3 nucleotides: TGCGCCAGCAGTCAATCCCTTTGGACTGTGAACACCGGGGAGCTGTTTTTT.

This chain links TRBV11-3 with TRBJ2-3; possible D gene TRBD2, 6 bases. Germline V lookup: CDR1 SGHNT, CDR2 YENEEA. CDR3 length: 13 residues. V was shortened by 1 base and J by 7 bases, with 9 bases between the two germline ends. For the CDR3, the DNA is TGTGCCAGCAGCTTAGGGAGGGCAAATACGCAGTATTTT. This translates into CASSLGRANTQYF.

This chain uses TRBV6-5 with TRBJ1-2; no clear D gene. The V end was cut by 7 bases, the J end by 7 bases, with 19 bases between. Germline V gene lookup returns CDR1 MNHEY and CDR2 SVGAGI. This CDR3 comprises 14 residues. CDR3 nucleotides: TGTGCCAGCACCGAAGTAGCAGGCGGGCGTGGCTACACCTTC. Protein: CASTEVAGGRGYTF.

This chain joins TRBV3-1 (or the pseudogene TRBV3-2) and TRBJ2-5; no reliable D call. Germline V gives CDR1 LGHDT, CDR2 YNNKEL (reference sequence). The CDR3 consists of 13 residues. The ends were cut back, 5 bases at V and 4 bases at J, with 11 bases in the middle. CDR3 region: CASSASIGETQYF. In DNA, the CDR3 is TGTGCCAGCAGCGCAAGCATCGGAGAGACCCAGTACTTC.

This chain uses TRBV2 with TRBJ1-2; a possible D gene is TRBD1 (5 bases). The CDR3 spans 14 residues. CDR1 is SNHLY, CDR2 FYNNEI, per germline. Trimming stripped 5 bases from V and 3 bases from J, with 13 bases between. The chain's CDR3 is CASSTPGRDYGYTF. Here the CDR3 DNA reads TGTGCCAGCAGTACTCCGGGCAGGGACTATGGCTACACCTTC.

The sample holds one count of this clone. V and J are TRBV10-3 and TRBJ1-1; D might be TRBD1 (6 bases). The germline V gene has CDR1 ENHRY and CDR2 SYGVKD. The CDR3 length is 14 residues. Trimming removed 6 bases from V and 0 bases from J, with 11 bases in between. The CDR3 nucleotides read TGTGCCATCAGGGACGGACAGCTGAACACTGAAGCTTTCTTT. Its translation is CAIRDGQLNTEAFF.

J is TRBJ1-2 and V is TRBV11-1, with 8 bases lining up with TRBD1. Germline CDR1 reads SGHAT; CDR2 reads FQDESV (reference sequence). The CDR3 contains 15 residues. J gave up 8 bases and V 5 bases, and 13 bases lay outside the gene matches. The CDR3 DNA is TGTGCCAGCAGCCGTACCCTCCAGGGGGCAGAGGGCTACACCTTC. It encodes CASSRTLQGAEGYTF. Together with reference TRBV11-1 and TRBJ1-2, the CDR3 gives the full variable domain: EAEVAQSPRYKITEKSQAVAFWCDPISGHATLYWYRQILGQGPELLVQFQDESVVDDSQLPKDRFSAERLKGVDSTLKIQPAELGDSAMYLCASSRTLQGAEGYTFGSGTRLTVV.

The CDR3 DNA sequence: TGTGCCAGCAGCGCAGGGGGAGGGAACACTGAAGCTTTCTTT. Translating it yields CASSAGGGNTEAFF. The V gene is TRBV11-3, the J gene TRBJ1-1; 7 positions match TRBD1. Germline lookup yields CDR1 SGHNT and CDR2 YENEEA. The CDR3 has 14 amino acids. The trim removed 5 bases at V and 1 base at J, leaving 4 bases unmatched.

The V call is TRBV6-2 or TRBV6-3, the J call TRBJ2-7; tentatively, D is TRBD2 (6 bases). Germline values: CDR1 MNHEY, CDR2 SVGEGT. The CDR3 consists of 13 residues. The V end lost 2 bases, the J end lost 7 bases, and 12 bases lay between the germline ends. The CDR3 sequence: CASSYLRSGEQYF. The CDR3 DNA reads as TGTGCCAGCAGTTACCTCCGAAGCGGGGAGCAGTACTTC.

This clone showed up just a few times. The chain is built from TRBV18 and TRBJ2-3; 8 positions agree with TRBD1. This CDR3 is built from 14 residues. From germline, CDR1 is KGHSH and CDR2 LQKENI. The trim removed 3 bases at V and 5 bases at J, leaving 4 bases unmatched. The CDR3 loop reads CASSPDRVLDTQYF. The CDR3 nucleotides read TGTGCCAGCTCACCGGACAGGGTTCTAGATACGCAGTATTTT.

The J gene is TRBJ1-1, the V gene TRBV9; D is ambiguous. Trimming shortened V by 0 bases and J by 3 bases, and 15 bases separated the two germline ends. CDR3 length equals 16 residues. Germline CDR1 and CDR2: SGDLS and YYNGEE. Here the CDR3 reads CASSVALREADTEAFF. In DNA form, the CDR3 reads TGTGCCAGCAGCGTAGCCCTCCGGGAGGCGGACACTGAAGCTTTCTTT.